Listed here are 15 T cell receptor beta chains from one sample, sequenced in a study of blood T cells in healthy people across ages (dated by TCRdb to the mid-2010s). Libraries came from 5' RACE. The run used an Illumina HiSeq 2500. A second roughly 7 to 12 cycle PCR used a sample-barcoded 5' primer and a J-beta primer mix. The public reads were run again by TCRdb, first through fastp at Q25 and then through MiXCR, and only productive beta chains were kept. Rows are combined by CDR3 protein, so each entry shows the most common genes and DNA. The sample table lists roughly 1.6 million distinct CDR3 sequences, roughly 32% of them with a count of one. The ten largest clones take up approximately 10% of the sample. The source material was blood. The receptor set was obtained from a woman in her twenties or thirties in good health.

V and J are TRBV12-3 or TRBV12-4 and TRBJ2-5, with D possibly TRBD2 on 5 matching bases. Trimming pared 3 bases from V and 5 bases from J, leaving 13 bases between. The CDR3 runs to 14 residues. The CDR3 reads CASSFISGGETQYF. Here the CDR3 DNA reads TGTGCCAGCAGTTTCATAAGCGGCGGGGAGACCCAGTACTTC.

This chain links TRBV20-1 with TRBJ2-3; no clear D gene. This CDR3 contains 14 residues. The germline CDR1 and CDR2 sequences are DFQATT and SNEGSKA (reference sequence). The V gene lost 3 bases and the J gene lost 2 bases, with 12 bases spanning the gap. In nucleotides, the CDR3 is TGCAGTGCTAGGTTCAGGAGAGCCACAGATACGCAGTATTTT. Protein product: CSARFRRATDTQYF.

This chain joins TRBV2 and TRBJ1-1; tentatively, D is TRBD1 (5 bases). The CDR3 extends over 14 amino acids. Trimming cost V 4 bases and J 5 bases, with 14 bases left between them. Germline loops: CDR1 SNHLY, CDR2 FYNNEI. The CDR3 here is CASSGPGIGTEAFF. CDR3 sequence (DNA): TGTGCCAGCAGTGGCCCAGGGATAGGGACTGAAGCTTTCTTT.

The CDR3, as DNA: TGTGCCAGCAGCCCTAGGACCGGACTAGCGGGGGCAGAACTAGACTACAATGAGCAGTTCTTC. Protein product: CASSPRTGLAGAELDYNEQFF. This sequence joins TRBV11-1 and TRBJ2-1; 13 positions match TRBD2. CDR1 is SGHAT, CDR2 FQDESV, per germline (reference sequence). V was clipped by 5 bases and J by 3 bases; unmatched bases: 19. CDR3 length equals 21 residues. The complete variable domain, with remaining parts taken from reference TRBV11-1 and TRBJ2-1, reads EAEVAQSPRYKITEKSQAVAFWCDPISGHATLYWYRQILGQGPELLVQFQDESVVDDSQLPKDRFSAERLKGVDSTLKIQPAELGDSAMYLCASSPRTGLAGAELDYNEQFFGPGTRLTVL.

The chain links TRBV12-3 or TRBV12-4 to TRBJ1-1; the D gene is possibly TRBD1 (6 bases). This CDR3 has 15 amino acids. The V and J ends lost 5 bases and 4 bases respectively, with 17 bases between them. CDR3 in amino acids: CASSREQGRFTEAFF. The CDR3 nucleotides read TGTGCCAGCAGTCGCGAACAGGGAAGGTTCACTGAAGCTTTCTTT.

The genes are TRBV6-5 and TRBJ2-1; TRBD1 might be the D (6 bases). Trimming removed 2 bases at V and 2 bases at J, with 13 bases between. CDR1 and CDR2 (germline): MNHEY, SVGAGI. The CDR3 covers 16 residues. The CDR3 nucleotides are TGTGCCAGCAGTTACGGCCAGGGGATGGCCTACAATGAGCAGTTCTTC. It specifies CASSYGQGMAYNEQFF.

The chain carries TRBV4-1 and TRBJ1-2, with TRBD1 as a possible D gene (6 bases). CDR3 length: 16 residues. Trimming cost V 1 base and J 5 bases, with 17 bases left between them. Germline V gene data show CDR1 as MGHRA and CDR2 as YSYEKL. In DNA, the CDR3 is TGCGCCAGCAGCCAAGCTCAAACAGGGTCGGAGTATGGCTACACCTTC. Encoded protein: CASSQAQTGSEYGYTF.

The CDR3 DNA sequence: TGTGCCAGCAGCCGGCGACGGGACTCTGAAGCTTTCTTT. It is translated as CASSRRRDSEAFF. The chain combines TRBV11-2 with TRBJ1-1, with a tentative D call TRBD1 (5 bases). CDR1 and CDR2 from the germline V gene are SGHAT and FQNNGV. V was trimmed by 5 bases and J by 6 bases, leaving 13 bases between them. CDR3 size: 13 residues. Full variable domain (outside the CDR3, taken from reference TRBV11-2 and TRBJ1-1): EAGVAQSPRYKIIEKRQSVAFWCNPISGHATLYWYQQILGQGPKLLIQFQNNGVVDDSQLPKDRFSAERLKGVDSTLKIQPAKLEDSAVYLCASSRRRDSEAFFGQGTRLTVV.

CDR3 in amino acids: CASSPPGRGIGEQYV. The CDR3 nucleotides are TGCGCCAGCAGCCCGCCGGGCAGGGGTATAGGAGAGCAGTACGTC. The chain combines TRBV7-9 with TRBJ2-7; tentatively, D is TRBD1 (6 bases). Germline values: CDR1 SEHNR, CDR2 FQNEAQ (reference sequence). This CDR3 contains 15 residues.

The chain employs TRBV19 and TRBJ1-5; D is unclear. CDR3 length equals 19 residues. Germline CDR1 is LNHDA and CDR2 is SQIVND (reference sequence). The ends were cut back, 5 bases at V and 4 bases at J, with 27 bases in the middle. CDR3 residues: CASSAPRIGYNIANQPQHF. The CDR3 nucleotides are TGTGCCAGTAGTGCCCCCCGGATCGGGTATAATATAGCAAATCAGCCCCAGCATTTT.

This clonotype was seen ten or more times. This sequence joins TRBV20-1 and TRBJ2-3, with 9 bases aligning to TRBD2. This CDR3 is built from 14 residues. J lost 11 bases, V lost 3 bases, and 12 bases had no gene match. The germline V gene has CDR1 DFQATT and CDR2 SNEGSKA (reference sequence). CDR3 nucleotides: TGCAGTGCTAGGGATGGGACTAGCCGAGTCTGGCAGTATTTT. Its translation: CSARDGTSRVWQYF.

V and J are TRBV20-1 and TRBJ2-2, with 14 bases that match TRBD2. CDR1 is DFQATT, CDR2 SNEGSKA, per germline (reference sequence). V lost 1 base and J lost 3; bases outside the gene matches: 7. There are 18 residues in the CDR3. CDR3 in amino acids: CSARGGTSGSLDTGELFF. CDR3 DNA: TGCAGTGCTAGAGGTGGGACTAGCGGGAGTCTGGACACCGGGGAGCTGTTTTTT.

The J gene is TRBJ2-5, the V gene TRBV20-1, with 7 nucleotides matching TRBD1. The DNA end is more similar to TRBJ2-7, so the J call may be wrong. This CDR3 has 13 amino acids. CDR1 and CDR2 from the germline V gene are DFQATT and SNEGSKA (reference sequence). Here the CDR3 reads CSAKTTGTDEQYF. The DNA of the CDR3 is TGCAGTGCTAAAACAACCGGGACAGACGAGCAGTACTTC.

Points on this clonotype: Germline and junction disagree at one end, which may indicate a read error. Here the CDR3 reads CASSMALLGNEQFF. In nucleotides, the CDR3 is TGTGCTAGTAGTATGGCCCTCCTAGGTAATGAGCAGTTCTTC. J is TRBJ2-1 and V is TRBV19; D gene ambiguous. The germline V gene has CDR1 LNHDA and CDR2 SQIVND (reference sequence). There are 14 residues in the CDR3. The full variable domain, in which reference TRBV19 and TRBJ2-1 provide the parts outside the CDR3, is DGGITQSPKYLFRKEGQNVTLSCEQNLNHDAMYWYRQDPGQGLRLIYYSQIVNDFQKGDIAEGYSVSREKKESFPLTVTSAQKNPTAFYLCASSMALLGNEQFFGPGTRLTVL.

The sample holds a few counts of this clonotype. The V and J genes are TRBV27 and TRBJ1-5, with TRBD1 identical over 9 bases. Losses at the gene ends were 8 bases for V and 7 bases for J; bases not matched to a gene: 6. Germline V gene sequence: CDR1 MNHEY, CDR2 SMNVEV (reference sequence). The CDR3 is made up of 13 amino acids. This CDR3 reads CASGWTGVQPQHF. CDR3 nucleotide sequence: TGTGCCAGCGGCTGGACAGGGGTCCAGCCCCAGCATTTT.